The 16 T cell receptor beta chains given below trace back to one sample, sequenced in a study of T cell responses to AZD1222 COVID-19 vaccine. TCRdb keeps only in-frame clones here, not all; method: immunoSEQ multiplex PCR. The table lists 45,000 to 60,000 clones, nearly 90% of them singletons, with 3.9% in the top ten. Material: peripheral blood, obtained on day 0 of AZD1222 vaccination. These receptors came from an adult in good health.

This clone was observed a single time. The V and J genes are TRBV12-3 or TRBV12-4 and TRBJ2-2, with 7 nucleotides matching TRBD1. J gave up 5 bases and V 6 bases, and 3 bases lay outside the gene matches. The CDR3 covers 13 residues. Here the CDR3 reads CASRIQGTGELFF. The CDR3 nucleotides read TGTGCCAGCAGGATACAGGGGACCGGGGAGCTGTTTTTT.

The CDR3 DNA reads TGTGCCAGCAGCTTAGACTCGGGGGGGCCCGGGGAGCTGTTTTTT. This codes for CASSLDSGGPGELFF. The rearrangement joins TRBV11-2 to TRBJ2-2; 8 bases align to TRBD2. Germline loops: CDR1 SGHAT, CDR2 FQNNGV. The CDR3 has 15 residues. With 0 bases clipped from V and 6 bases from J, the junction kept 3 bases outside the gene matches.

The rearrangement links TRBV12-3 or TRBV12-4 to TRBJ1-2, with D tentatively TRBD1 (5 bases). The CDR3 covers 13 residues. With 1 base removed from V and 7 bases from J, the gap between germline ends came to 10 bases. Here the CDR3 reads CASSLGDGGGYTF. The CDR3 coding sequence is TGTGCCAGCAGTTTAGGGGACGGAGGTGGCTACACCTTC.

The J gene is TRBJ2-3, the V gene TRBV25-1; 10 bases fit TRBD2. The germline V gene encodes CDR1 MGHDK and CDR2 SYGVNS. V was pared by 4 bases and J by 6 bases, with 7 bases of the junction left unmatched. This CDR3 has 15 residues. Here the CDR3 DNA reads TGTGCCAGCAGTGGGCTAGCGGGGGTGGGGGATACGCAGTATTTT. This encodes CASSGLAGVGDTQYF. Based on the CDR3 plus reference TRBV25-1 and TRBJ2-3, the full variable domain is EADIYQTPRYLVIGTGKKITLECSQTMGHDKMYWYQQDPGMELHLIHYSYGVNSTEKGDLSSESTVSRIRTEHFPLTLESARPSHTSQYLCASSGLAGVGDTQYFGPGTRLTVL.

This clone was seen a single time. V and J are TRBV3-1 (or the pseudogene TRBV3-2) and TRBJ1-3; no reliable D call. CDR1 is LGHDT and CDR2 is YNNKEL in the germline V gene (reference sequence). Trimming took 1 base from V and 0 from J, leaving 4 bases between them. CDR3 length: 14 amino acids. CDR3 bases: TGTGCCAGCAGCCAAGTTAACTCTGGAAACACCATATATTTT. It is translated as CASSQVNSGNTIYF.

DNA of the CDR3: TGCGCCAGCAGCCAAGAGGCAGCCAGACGCACAGATACGCAGTATTTT. Encoded protein: CASSQEAARRTDTQYF. The chain has TRBV4-3 and TRBJ2-3; D remains unclear. The germline V and J ends were trimmed by 0 bases and 1 base, with 11 bases remaining between them. The CDR3 has 16 residues. Germline V CDR1 and CDR2: LGHNA, YSLEER.

This clone is a singleton in its sample. The chain joins TRBV12-3 or TRBV12-4 to TRBJ1-5; no firm D call. V gave up 3 bases and J gave up 6 bases, with 9 bases separating them. The CDR3 runs 13 residues. CDR3 loop: CASSFTDGQPQHF. Here the CDR3 DNA reads TGTGCCAGCAGTTTCACGGACGGTCAGCCCCAGCATTTT.

V is TRBV28 and J is TRBJ1-5; the D gene is possibly TRBD1 (5 bases). Germline-derived CDR1 and CDR2 are MDHEN and SYDVKM. The CDR3 extends over 13 amino acids. V lost 2 bases and J lost 9, with 11 bases in between. CDR3 DNA sequence: TGTGCCAGCAGTTTACAGGGTTCGGGGCCCCAGCATTTT. This gives the protein CASSLQGSGPQHF.

V usage is TRBV3-1 (or the pseudogene TRBV3-2) and J usage is TRBJ2-4; D gene uncertain. This CDR3 spans 16 amino acids. The V and J ends lost 3 bases and 3 bases respectively, with 15 bases between them. Per the germline V gene, CDR1 is LGHDT and CDR2 is YNNKEL (reference sequence). CDR3 bases: TGTGCCAGCAGCCACGGTTCGACGGGTGGCAAAAACATTCAGTACTTC. Its protein is CASSHGSTGGKNIQYF.

The V and J genes are TRBV2 and TRBJ1-1; D gene ambiguous. The CDR3 consists of 13 residues. Per germline, CDR1 SNHLY and CDR2 FYNNEI. The V gene lost 3 bases and the J gene lost 1 base, with 6 bases spanning the gap. CDR3 bases: TGTGCCAGCAGTGACTTGGGGAACACTGAAGCTTTCTTT. It specifies CASSDLGNTEAFF.

The rearrangement uses TRBV12-5 and TRBJ2-1, with 8 nucleotides matching TRBD1. With 7 bases clipped from V and 2 bases from J, the junction kept 4 bases outside the gene matches. The CDR3 consists of 14 residues. Per germline, CDR1 LGHNT and CDR2 FRNRAP. The CDR3 loop reads CASVPGQAYNEQFF. The CDR3 bases are TGTGCTAGTGTCCCGGGACAGGCCTACAATGAGCAGTTCTTC.

The V gene is TRBV6-1, the J gene TRBJ1-4; TRBD1 agrees at 7 bases. The J segment lost 8 bases and the V segment lost 2 bases, leaving 8 bases of the junction unmatched. Looked up from germline, CDR1 is MNHNS and CDR2 is SASEGT. The CDR3 covers 15 residues. Here the CDR3 reads CASSELEGAWEKLFF. The DNA of the CDR3 is TGTGCCAGCAGTGAATTGGAGGGGGCATGGGAAAAACTGTTTTTT.

This clone has a single count. The chain uses TRBV28 and TRBJ1-6; D gene uncertain. V was clipped by 0 bases and J by 1 base, with 1 base between them. This CDR3 comprises 14 residues. From germline, CDR1 is MDHEN and CDR2 SYDVKM. Here the CDR3 DNA reads TGTGCCAGCAGTTTATGGTCCTATAATTCACCCCTCCACTTT. Protein sequence: CASSLWSYNSPLHF.

The table lists this clone with a few counts. The CDR3 spells CASSQEKWGYTF. The CDR3 nucleotides read TGTGCCAGCAGCCAAGAGAAGTGGGGCTACACCTTC. J is TRBJ1-2 and V is TRBV3-1 (or the pseudogene TRBV3-2); D gene unclear. This CDR3 has 12 residues. Trimming stripped 0 bases from V and 8 bases from J, with 7 bases between. Germline values: CDR1 LGHDT, CDR2 YNNKEL (reference sequence).

The chain is built from TRBV9 and TRBJ2-3, with 8 bases identical to TRBD2. CDR1 and CDR2 (germline): SGDLS, YYNGEE. This CDR3 spans 16 amino acids. The V segment lost 0 bases and the J segment 0 bases; nucleotides outside the gene matches: 3. This CDR3 reads CASSVVAGGSTDTQYF. CDR3 coding DNA: TGTGCCAGCAGCGTAGTGGCGGGGGGTAGCACAGATACGCAGTATTTT. Supplemented by reference TRBV9 and TRBJ2-3, the full variable domain reads DSGVTQTPKHLITATGQRVTLRCSPRSGDLSVYWYQQSLDQGLQFLIQYYNGEERAKGNILERFSAQQFPDLHSELNLSSLELGDSALYFCASSVVAGGSTDTQYFGPGTRLTVL.

V gene TRBV11-2 combines with J gene TRBJ2-7; D is unclear. Looked up from germline, CDR1 is SGHAT and CDR2 is FQNNGV. Trimming left V 3 bases short and J 3 bases short, with 12 bases between. The CDR3 has 14 residues. CDR3 protein: CASSFGTTYYEQYF. The CDR3 region has the DNA TGTGCCAGCAGCTTCGGTACAACTTACTACGAGCAGTACTTC.